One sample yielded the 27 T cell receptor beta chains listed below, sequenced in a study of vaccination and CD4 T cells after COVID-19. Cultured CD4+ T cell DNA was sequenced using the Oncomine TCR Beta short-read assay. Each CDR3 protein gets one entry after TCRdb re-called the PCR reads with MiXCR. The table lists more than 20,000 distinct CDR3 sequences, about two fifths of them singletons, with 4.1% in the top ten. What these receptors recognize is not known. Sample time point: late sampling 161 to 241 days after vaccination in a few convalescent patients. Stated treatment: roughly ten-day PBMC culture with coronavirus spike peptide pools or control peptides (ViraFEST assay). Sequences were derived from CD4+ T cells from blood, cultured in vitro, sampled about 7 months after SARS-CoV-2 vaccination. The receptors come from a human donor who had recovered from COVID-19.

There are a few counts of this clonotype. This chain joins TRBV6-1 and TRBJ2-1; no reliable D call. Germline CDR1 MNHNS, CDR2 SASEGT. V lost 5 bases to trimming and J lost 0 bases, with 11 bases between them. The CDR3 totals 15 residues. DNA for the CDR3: TGTGCCAGCAGTACGACCAGGTACTCCTACAATGAGCAGTTCTTC. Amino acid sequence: CASSTTRYSYNEQFF.

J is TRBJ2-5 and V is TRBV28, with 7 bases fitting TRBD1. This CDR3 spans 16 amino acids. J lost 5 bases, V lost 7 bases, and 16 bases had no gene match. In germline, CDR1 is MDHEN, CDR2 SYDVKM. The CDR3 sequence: CASTPSGTEGWETQYF. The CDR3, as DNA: TGTGCCAGCACCCCGTCCGGGACAGAGGGGTGGGAGACCCAGTACTTC.

CDR3 region: CASSRDRGYTEAFF. In nucleotides, the CDR3 is TGTGCCAGCAGTCGGGACAGGGGGTACACTGAAGCTTTCTTT. The rearrangement links TRBV6-1 to TRBJ1-1; TRBD1 matches 11 bases. This CDR3 has 14 amino acids. After removal of 5 bases from V and 3 bases from J, the junction contained 2 bases not matched to a gene. Per germline, CDR1 MNHNS and CDR2 SASEGT.

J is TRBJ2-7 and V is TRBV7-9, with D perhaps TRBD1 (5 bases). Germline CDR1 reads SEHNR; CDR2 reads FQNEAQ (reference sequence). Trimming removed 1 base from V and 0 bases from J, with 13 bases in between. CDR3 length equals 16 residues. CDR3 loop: CASSLVEGAVSYEQYF. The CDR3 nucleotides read TGTGCCAGCAGCTTAGTCGAAGGGGCGGTCTCCTACGAGCAGTACTTC.

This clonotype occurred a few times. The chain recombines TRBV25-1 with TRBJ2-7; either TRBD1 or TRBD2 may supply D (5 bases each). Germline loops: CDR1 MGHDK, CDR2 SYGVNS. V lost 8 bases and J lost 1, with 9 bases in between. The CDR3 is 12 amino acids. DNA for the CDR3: TGTGCCAGCCGTGGGGGATCCTACGAGCAGTACTTC. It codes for CASRGGSYEQYF.

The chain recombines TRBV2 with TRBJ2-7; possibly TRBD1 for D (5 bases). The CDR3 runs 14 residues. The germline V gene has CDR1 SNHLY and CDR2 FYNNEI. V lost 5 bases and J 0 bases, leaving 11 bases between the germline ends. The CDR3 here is CASSPGHRSYEQYF. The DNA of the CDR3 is TGTGCCAGCAGTCCCGGACACCGCTCCTACGAGCAGTACTTC.

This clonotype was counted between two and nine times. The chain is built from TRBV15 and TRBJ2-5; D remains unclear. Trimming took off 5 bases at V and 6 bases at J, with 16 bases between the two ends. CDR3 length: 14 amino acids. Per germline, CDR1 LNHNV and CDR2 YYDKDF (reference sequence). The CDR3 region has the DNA TGTGCCACCAGCCCAGAAATCGTTGAGAAGACCCAGTACTTC. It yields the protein CATSPEIVEKTQYF.

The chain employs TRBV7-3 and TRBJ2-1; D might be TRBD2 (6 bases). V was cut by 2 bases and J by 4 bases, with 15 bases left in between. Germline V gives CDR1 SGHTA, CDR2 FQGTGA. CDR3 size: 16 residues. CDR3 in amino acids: CASSLYGSGAYNEQFF. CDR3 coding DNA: TGTGCCAGCAGCTTATACGGTAGCGGCGCTTACAATGAGCAGTTCTTC.

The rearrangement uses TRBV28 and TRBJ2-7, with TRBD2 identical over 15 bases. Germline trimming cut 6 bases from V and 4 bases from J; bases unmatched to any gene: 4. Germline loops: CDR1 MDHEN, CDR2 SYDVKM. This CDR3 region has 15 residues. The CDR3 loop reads CASSRGLAGGYEQYF. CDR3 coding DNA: TGTGCCAGCAGCCGGGGACTAGCGGGAGGTTACGAGCAGTACTTC.

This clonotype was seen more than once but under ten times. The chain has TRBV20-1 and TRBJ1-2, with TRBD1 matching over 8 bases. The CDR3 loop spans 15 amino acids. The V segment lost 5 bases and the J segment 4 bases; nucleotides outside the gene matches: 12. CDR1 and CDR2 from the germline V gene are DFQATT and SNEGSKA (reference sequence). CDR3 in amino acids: CSASIPGQDLYGYTF. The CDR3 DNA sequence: TGCAGTGCTTCAATTCCGGGACAGGACCTCTATGGCTACACCTTC.

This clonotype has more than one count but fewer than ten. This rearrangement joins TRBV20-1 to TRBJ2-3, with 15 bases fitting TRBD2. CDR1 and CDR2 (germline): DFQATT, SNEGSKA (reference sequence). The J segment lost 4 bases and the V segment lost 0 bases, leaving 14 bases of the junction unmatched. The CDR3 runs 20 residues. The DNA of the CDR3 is TGCAGTGCTAGAGATGCAGAGGGACTAGCGGGAGGCTATAGGGCAGATACGCAGTATTTT. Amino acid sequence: CSARDAEGLAGGYRADTQYF.

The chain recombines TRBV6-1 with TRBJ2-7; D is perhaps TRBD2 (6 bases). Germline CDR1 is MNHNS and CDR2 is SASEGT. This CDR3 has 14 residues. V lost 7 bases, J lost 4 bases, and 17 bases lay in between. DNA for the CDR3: TGTGCCAGCAACTCCGGGGGTGATGGTTACGAGCAGTACTTC. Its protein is CASNSGGDGYEQYF.

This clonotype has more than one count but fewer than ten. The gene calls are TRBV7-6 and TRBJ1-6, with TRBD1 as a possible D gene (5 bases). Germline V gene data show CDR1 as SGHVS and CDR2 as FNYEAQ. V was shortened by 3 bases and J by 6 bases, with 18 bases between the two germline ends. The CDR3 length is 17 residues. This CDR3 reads CASSLAPGTETNSPLHF. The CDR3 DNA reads TGTGCCAGCAGCTTGGCCCCCGGGACCGAGACTAATTCACCCCTCCACTTT.

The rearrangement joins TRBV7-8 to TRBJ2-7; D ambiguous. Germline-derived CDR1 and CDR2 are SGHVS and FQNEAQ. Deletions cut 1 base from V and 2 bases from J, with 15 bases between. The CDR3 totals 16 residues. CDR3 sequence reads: CASSLGSWAAPYEQYF. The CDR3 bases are TGTGCCAGCAGCTTAGGGTCATGGGCAGCCCCCTACGAGCAGTACTTC.

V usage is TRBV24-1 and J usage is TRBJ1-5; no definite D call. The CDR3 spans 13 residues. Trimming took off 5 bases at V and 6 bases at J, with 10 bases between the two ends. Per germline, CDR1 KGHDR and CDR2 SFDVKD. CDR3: CATSAYPGQPQHF. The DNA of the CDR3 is TGTGCCACCAGTGCCTACCCCGGTCAGCCCCAGCATTTT.

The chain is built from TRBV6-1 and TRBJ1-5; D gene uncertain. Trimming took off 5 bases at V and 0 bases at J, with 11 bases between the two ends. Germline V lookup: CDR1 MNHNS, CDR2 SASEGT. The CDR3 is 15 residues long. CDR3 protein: CASSTQVNSNQPQHF. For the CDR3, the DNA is TGTGCCAGCAGTACCCAGGTAAATAGCAATCAGCCCCAGCATTTT.

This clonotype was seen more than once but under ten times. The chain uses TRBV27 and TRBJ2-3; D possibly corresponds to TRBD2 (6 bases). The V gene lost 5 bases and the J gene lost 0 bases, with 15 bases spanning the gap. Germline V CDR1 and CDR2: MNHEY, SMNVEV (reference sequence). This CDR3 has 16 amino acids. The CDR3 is CASSPYGSGSTDTQYF. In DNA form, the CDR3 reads TGTGCCAGCAGTCCCTATGGGAGCGGGAGCACAGATACGCAGTATTTT.

CDR3 nucleotides: TGCGCCAGCAGCTTGGACAGGGGGGACTACGAGCAGTACTTC. It specifies CASSLDRGDYEQYF. The rearrangement joins TRBV5-1 to TRBJ2-7, with TRBD1 matching 8 bases. J gave up 3 bases and V 0 bases, and 2 bases lay outside the gene matches. The CDR3 totals 14 residues. The germline gives CDR1 SGHRS, CDR2 YFSETQ.

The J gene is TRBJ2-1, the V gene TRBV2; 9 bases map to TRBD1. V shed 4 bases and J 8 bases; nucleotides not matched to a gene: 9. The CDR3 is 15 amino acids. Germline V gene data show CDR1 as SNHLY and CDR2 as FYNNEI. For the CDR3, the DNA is TGTGCCAGCAGTGCGGACAGGGGAAGGCGCGATGAGCAGTTCTTC. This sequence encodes CASSADRGRRDEQFF.

This CDR3 is CATSDRVDGRGGYTF. CDR3 bases: TGTGCCACCAGTGACCGAGTCGATGGTCGGGGCGGCTACACCTTC. The V call is TRBV24-1, the J call TRBJ1-2; possible D gene TRBD1, 5 bases. Trimming removed 4 bases at V and 8 bases at J, with 19 bases between. Per the germline V gene, CDR1 is KGHDR and CDR2 is SFDVKD. CDR3 size: 15 residues.

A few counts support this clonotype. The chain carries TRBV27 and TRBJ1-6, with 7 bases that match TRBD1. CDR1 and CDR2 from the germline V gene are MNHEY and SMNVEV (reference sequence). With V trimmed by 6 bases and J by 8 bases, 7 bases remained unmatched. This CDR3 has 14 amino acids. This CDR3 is CASSTGQNDSPLHF. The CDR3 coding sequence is TGTGCCAGCAGCACGGGACAGAACGATTCACCCCTCCACTTT.

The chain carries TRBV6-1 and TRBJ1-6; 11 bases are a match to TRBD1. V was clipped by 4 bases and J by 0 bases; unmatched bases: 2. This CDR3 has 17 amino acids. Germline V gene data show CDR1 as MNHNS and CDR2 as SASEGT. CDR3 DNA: TGTGCCAGCAGTGGGGGACAGGGGGGCTCCTATAATTCACCCCTCCACTTT. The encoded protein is CASSGGQGGSYNSPLHF.

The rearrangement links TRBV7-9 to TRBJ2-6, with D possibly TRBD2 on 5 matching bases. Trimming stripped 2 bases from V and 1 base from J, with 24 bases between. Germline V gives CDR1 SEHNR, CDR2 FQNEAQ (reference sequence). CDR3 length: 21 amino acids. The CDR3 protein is CASSLSYDLGVSRSGANVLTF. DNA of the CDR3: TGTGCCAGCAGCTTATCATATGACCTGGGAGTCAGCCGATCTGGGGCCAACGTCCTGACTTTC.

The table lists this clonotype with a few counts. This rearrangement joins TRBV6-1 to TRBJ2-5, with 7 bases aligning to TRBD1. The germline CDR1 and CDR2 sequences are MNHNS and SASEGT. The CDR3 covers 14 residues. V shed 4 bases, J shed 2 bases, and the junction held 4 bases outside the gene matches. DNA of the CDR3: TGTGCCAGCAGTGGAGGGACAGCTCAAGAGACCCAGTACTTC. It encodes CASSGGTAQETQYF.

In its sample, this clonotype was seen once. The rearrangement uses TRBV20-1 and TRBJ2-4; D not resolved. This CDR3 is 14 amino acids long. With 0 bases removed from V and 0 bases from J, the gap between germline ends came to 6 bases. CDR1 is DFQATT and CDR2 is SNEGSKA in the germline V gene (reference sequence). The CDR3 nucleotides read TGCAGTGCTAGAGACCAGCTAGCCAAAAACATTCAGTACTTC. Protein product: CSARDQLAKNIQYF.

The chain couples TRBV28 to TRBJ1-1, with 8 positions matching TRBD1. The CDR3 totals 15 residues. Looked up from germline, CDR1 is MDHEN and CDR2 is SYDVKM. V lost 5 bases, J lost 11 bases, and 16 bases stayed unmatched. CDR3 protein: CASSTRSQGVVHAFF. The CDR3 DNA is TGTGCCAGCAGTACGCGTTCACAGGGGGTAGTGCACGCTTTCTTT.

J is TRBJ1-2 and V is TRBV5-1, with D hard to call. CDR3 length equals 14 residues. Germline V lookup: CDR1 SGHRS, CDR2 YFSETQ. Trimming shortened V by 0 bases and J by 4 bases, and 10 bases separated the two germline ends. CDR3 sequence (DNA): TGCGCCAGCAGCTTGGGGTCGCGGACCTATGGCTACACCTTC. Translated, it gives CASSLGSRTYGYTF.